A selection of T cell receptor beta chains follows, all from one sample in a study of technical replicates of blood from four donors. Sequenced by immunoSEQ multiplex PCR; TCRdb stores in-frame clones only, minus some. The top ten hold 0.3% to 0.4% of the sample, which has 70,000 or so clones, 90% to 95% seen once. Sequenced: T cells isolated from PBMCs. These receptors came from a human donor in good health. Some clones in this sample may be carry-over from other donors' samples. Each CDR3 is given without its conserved first and last residue. A D gene is named only where the DNA matches it firmly.

D: TRBD2; J: TRBJ2-5; V: TRBV28; CDR3: ASSPDSGRAFFQETQY
D: -; J: TRBJ2-7; V: TRBV4-2; CDR3: ASSQVDSPSYEQY
D: -; J: TRBJ2-3; V: TRBV30; CDR3: AWQSTDTQY
D: TRBD2; J: TRBJ2-7; V: TRBV9; CDR3: ASSPLREGLLEQY
D: -; J: TRBJ2-7; V: TRBV5-4; CDR3: ASRGQSSYEQY
D: -; J: TRBJ2-2; V: TRBV5-1; CDR3: ASSPRWDTNTGELF
D: -; J: TRBJ1-2; V: TRBV19; CDR3: ASSVSYRDNYGYT
D: TRBD2; J: TRBJ2-1; V: TRBV4-1; CDR3: ASSQAGTSGYNEQF
D: -; J: TRBJ2-6; V: TRBV4-1; CDR3: ASSRVSGANVLT
D: TRBD1; J: TRBJ1-5; V: TRBV23-1; CDR3: ASSPQDRGPPWSNQPQH
D: -; J: TRBJ1-3; V: TRBV6-5; CDR3: ASSYAGSGNTIY
D: -; J: TRBJ2-5; V: TRBV30; CDR3: AWSVGSQETQY
D: -; J: TRBJ2-3; V: TRBV7-9; CDR3: ASSLETGYTDTQY
D: TRBD1; J: TRBJ1-2; V: TRBV19; CDR3: ASSTGTENYPYGYT
D: TRBD2; J: TRBJ2-7; V: TRBV15; CDR3: ATSSAKAGGPLAEQY
D: -; J: TRBJ1-5; V: TRBV21-1; CDR3: ASSKSHRGRVDQPQH
D: TRBD2; J: TRBJ2-1; V: TRBV14; CDR3: ASSRLAGGGGEQF
D: -; J: TRBJ1-4; V: TRBV10-1; CDR3: ASSVGRLNEKLF
D: -; J: TRBJ2-3; V: TRBV6-1; CDR3: ASSEMAGLEMGTQY
D: -; J: TRBJ2-7; V: TRBV28; CDR3: ASSSVYEQY
D: -; J: TRBJ2-1; V: TRBV9; CDR3: ASSVERGHAYNEQF
D: TRBD1; J: TRBJ2-2; V: TRBV7-8; CDR3: ASKGRRGLTGELF
D: TRBD2; J: TRBJ2-3; V: TRBV29-1; CDR3: SVEGPGLAGTDTQY
D: TRBD2; J: TRBJ2-1; V: TRBV7-3; CDR3: ASSLTPRTSGGAGNEQF
D: -; J: TRBJ1-1; V: TRBV7-8; CDR3: ASSFGSAEAF
D: TRBD1; J: TRBJ1-1; V: TRBV7-9; CDR3: ASSPTRQGEAF
D: TRBD1; J: TRBJ2-2; V: TRBV5-4; CDR3: ASSLKTGGNTGELF
D: -; J: TRBJ2-1; V: TRBV4-1; CDR3: ASSQDWPQRNEQF
D: -; J: TRBJ2-3; V: TRBV6-5; CDR3: ASSYSTGESTDTQY
D: TRBD2; J: TRBJ2-3; V: TRBV5-1; CDR3: ASSQTSGGAPATDTQY
D: TRBD1; J: TRBJ2-7; V: TRBV27; CDR3: ASSLTRDSLTYEQY
D: TRBD1; J: TRBJ1-4; V: TRBV9; CDR3: ASSPTPGRGLGEKLF
D: TRBD2; J: TRBJ2-3; V: TRBV29-1; CDR3: SVEDSAGGPFTQY
D: -; J: TRBJ1-2; V: TRBV7-9; CDR3: ASSLGTGINYGYT
D: TRBD2; J: TRBJ2-2; V: TRBV29-1; CDR3: SVDGLAGATGELF
D: TRBD2; J: TRBJ2-2; V: TRBV7-8; CDR3: ASSPPRTSGRGNTGELF
D: -; J: TRBJ1-2; V: TRBV7-9; CDR3: ASSSGYGYT
D: TRBD1; J: TRBJ2-1; V: TRBV28; CDR3: ASLGDSNEQF
D: TRBD1; J: TRBJ1-2; V: TRBV10-1; CDR3: ATTVPDRVYGYT
D: TRBD2; J: TRBJ2-1; V: TRBV19; CDR3: ASSRLAGGSSYNEQF
D: TRBD1; J: TRBJ2-7; V: TRBV19; CDR3: ASSARDSFTYFYEQY
D: -; J: TRBJ1-1; V: TRBV27; CDR3: ASSLSVLLTAEAF
D: -; J: TRBJ2-6; V: TRBV5-1; CDR3: ATGGGAGANVLT
D: -; J: TRBJ2-1; V: TRBV5-5; CDR3: ASSLEVVSYNEQF
D: -; J: TRBJ1-2; V: TRBV9; CDR3: ASNRQEYGYT
D: TRBD2; J: TRBJ2-2; V: TRBV4-1; CDR3: ASSQGAGGRNTGELF
D: TRBD2; J: TRBJ2-1; V: TRBV5-1; CDR3: ASRRRENNEQF